These 10 T cell receptor beta chains were sequenced from one sample in a study of blood T cell repertoires in COVID-19. Libraries were prepared by immunoSEQ multiplex PCR; TCRdb keeps only in-frame clonotypes and omits some of them. The sample records over 65,000 clones, around 90% being singletons. Sequencing was carried out using peripheral blood. The receptors shown here come from a human donor in a cohort sampled during active COVID-19.

The rearrangement joins TRBV7-2 to TRBJ2-7; 8 bases align to TRBD2. The CDR3 has 15 amino acids. The V gene's germline CDR1 is SGHTA and CDR2 FQGNSA. V was pared by 2 bases and J by 0 bases, with 3 bases of the junction left unmatched. The CDR3 loop is CASSLSGGLSYEQYF. Here the CDR3 DNA reads TGTGCCAGCAGCTTAAGCGGGGGCCTCTCCTACGAGCAGTACTTC.

The rearrangement links TRBV29-1 to TRBJ1-1; maybe TRBD1 (5 bases). This CDR3 is built from 13 residues. Between the trimmed V and J ends, which lost 3 bases and 7 bases, there was a span of 15 bases. Germline V gives CDR1 SQVTM, CDR2 ANQGSEA. This CDR3 reads CSVDFGGGGEAFF. CDR3 nucleotide sequence: TGCAGCGTTGATTTCGGGGGTGGCGGTGAAGCTTTCTTT.

The rearrangement joins TRBV7-2 to TRBJ2-5; possibly TRBD2 for D (5 bases). Germline values: CDR1 SGHTA, CDR2 FQGNSA. This CDR3 has 13 amino acids. V lost 3 bases, J lost 4 bases, and 9 bases lay in between. CDR3 nucleotide sequence: TGTGCCAGCAGCTTCCCGCTAGCAGAGACCCAGTACTTC. It yields the protein CASSFPLAETQYF.

V and J are TRBV9 and TRBJ1-3; D uncertain. Germline CDR1 and CDR2: SGDLS and YYNGEE. This CDR3 spans 13 amino acids. V dropped 0 bases and J dropped 4 bases, with 5 bases sitting between them. In DNA form, the CDR3 reads TGTGCCAGCAGCGTAGTCCAGGGAAACACCATATATTTT. Protein product: CASSVVQGNTIYF.

The V and J genes are TRBV5-1 and TRBJ2-1; possibly TRBD2 for D (6 bases). Germline V lookup: CDR1 SGHRS, CDR2 YFSETQ. V lost 5 bases to trimming and J lost 0 bases, with 12 bases between them. This CDR3 is built from 15 residues. CDR3 protein: CASSWDSSSYNEQFF. CDR3 in DNA: TGCGCCAGCAGTTGGGACTCAAGCTCCTACAATGAGCAGTTCTTC.

V gene TRBV5-4 combines with J gene TRBJ2-1; 9 nucleotides match TRBD2. V trimming: 5 bases; J trimming: 9 bases; junction bases outside the gene matches: 6. This CDR3 spans 13 amino acids. The germline V gene encodes CDR1 SGHNT and CDR2 YYREEE (reference sequence). The CDR3 DNA is TGTGCCAGCAGTCTAGCGGGGAGTATTGAGCAGTTCTTC. Translation gives CASSLAGSIEQFF.

The rearrangement joins TRBV4-2 to TRBJ2-3; 7 bases map to TRBD2. The CDR3 has 14 residues. Trimming cost V 4 bases and J 1 base; bases outside gene matches: 2. Germline V CDR1 and CDR2: LGHNA, YNFKEQ. The CDR3 nucleotides are TGTGCCAGCAGCCCCCTAGCGGGCACAGATACGCAGTATTTT. Protein: CASSPLAGTDTQYF.

This sequence joins TRBV30 and TRBJ1-1; D is unresolved. Germline values: CDR1 GTSNPN, CDR2 SVGIG (reference sequence). Trimming left V 1 base short and J 0 bases short, with 6 bases between. The CDR3 totals 13 residues. The CDR3 region has the DNA TGTGCCTGGAGTGCTAACCTGAACACTGAAGCTTTCTTT. It specifies CAWSANLNTEAFF.

J is TRBJ1-2 and V is TRBV19, with a tentative D call TRBD1 (6 bases). This CDR3 is 13 amino acids long. Trimming removed 7 bases from V and 6 bases from J, with 15 bases in between. Germline V gene data show CDR1 as LNHDA and CDR2 as SQIVND (reference sequence). The CDR3 here is CASTQGRGNGYTF. The CDR3 DNA reads as TGTGCCAGTACCCAGGGGAGGGGAAATGGCTACACCTTC.

V is TRBV12-3 or TRBV12-4 and J is TRBJ1-2, with a tentative D call TRBD1 (5 bases). The CDR3 length is 13 residues. V was trimmed by 3 bases and J by 4 bases, leaving 9 bases between them. The CDR3 DNA reads as TGTGCCAGCAGTTTGACGGGACTCTATGGCTACACCTTC. This encodes CASSLTGLYGYTF.